The 29 T cell receptor beta chains below come from one sample, sequenced in a study of blood T cell repertoires in COVID-19. Clones were sequenced by immunoSEQ multiplex PCR, and TCRdb holds only the in-frame ones, with some missing. This repertoire shows approximately 22,000 clones, around 90% found once; its top ten account for roughly 6%. Sequences were obtained from peripheral blood. The source of these receptors is a human donor in a cohort sampled during active COVID-19.

The chain is built from TRBV21-1 and TRBJ2-7; the DNA was not used to check the table's D call, TRBD2. TRBV21-1 is a recognized pseudogene. The CDR3 is made up of 10 amino acids. CDR3 in DNA: TGTGCCAGCACCGCCTACGAGCAGTACTTC. Residues: CASTAYEQYF.

V is TRBV27 and J is TRBJ2-7, with a possible D match to TRBD1 (5 bases). The CDR3 loop spans 13 amino acids. Trimming pared 3 bases from V and 2 bases from J, leaving 8 bases between. Germline assignment: CDR1 MNHEY and CDR2 SMNVEV (reference sequence). The CDR3 sequence: CASSFGAPYEQYF. CDR3 coding DNA: TGTGCCAGCAGTTTTGGGGCTCCCTACGAGCAGTACTTC.

This clone showed up just a few times. In nucleotides, the CDR3 is TGTGCCACCAGCCCGGGACAGGGATTTTACGAGCAGTACTTC. Its protein is CATSPGQGFYEQYF. V and J are TRBV24-1 and TRBJ2-7, with 9 bases identical to TRBD1. The CDR3 runs 14 residues. Trimming at V came to 7 bases and at J to 4 bases, leaving 7 bases not matched to a gene. Germline CDR1 KGHDR, CDR2 SFDVKD.

The chain combines TRBV2 with TRBJ2-7, with 8 bases aligning to TRBD2. The CDR3 contains 13 residues. V lost 5 bases to trimming and J lost 1 base; unmatched junction nucleotides: 1. Germline CDR1 and CDR2: SNHLY and FYNNEI. CDR3 sequence: CASSKRESYEQYF. The CDR3 bases are TGTGCCAGCAGTAAGCGGGAGTCCTACGAGCAGTACTTC. The full variable domain, in which reference TRBV2 and TRBJ2-7 provide the parts outside the CDR3, is EPEVTQTPSHQVTQMGQEVILRCVPISNHLYFYWYRQILGQKVEFLVSFYNNEISEKSEIFDDQFSVERPDGSNFTLKIRSTKLEDSAMYFCASSKRESYEQYFGPGTRLTVT.

V usage is TRBV2 and J usage is TRBJ2-7, with D possibly being TRBD2 (5 bases). The CDR3 is 13 residues long. V was shortened by 7 bases and J by 3 bases, with 13 bases between the two germline ends. Germline V gene data show CDR1 as SNHLY and CDR2 as FYNNEI. Here the CDR3 reads CASIVGANYEQYF. CDR3 coding DNA: TGTGCCAGCATCGTGGGAGCGAACTACGAGCAGTACTTC. Based on the CDR3 plus reference TRBV2 and TRBJ2-7, the full variable domain is EPEVTQTPSHQVTQMGQEVILRCVPISNHLYFYWYRQILGQKVEFLVSFYNNEISEKSEIFDDQFSVERPDGSNFTLKIRSTKLEDSAMYFCASIVGANYEQYFGPGTRLTVT.

This chain joins TRBV2 and TRBJ2-6, with D unresolved. The V end was cut by 5 bases, the J end by 0 bases, with 5 bases between. Germline values: CDR1 SNHLY, CDR2 FYNNEI. This CDR3 has 14 residues. The DNA for the CDR3 is TGTGCCAGCAGTCTTAGCTCTGGGGCCAACGTCCTGACTTTC. Its protein is CASSLSSGANVLTF.

The chain employs TRBV6-5 and TRBJ1-1; D call uncertain. Trimming removed 2 bases from V and 1 base from J, with 8 bases in between. The CDR3 loop spans 14 amino acids. CDR1 and CDR2 from the germline V gene are MNHEY and SVGAGI. In nucleotides, the CDR3 is TGTGCCAGCAGTTACAACCGGGGGAACACTGAAGCTTTCTTT. Protein product: CASSYNRGNTEAFF.

The V gene is TRBV5-4, the J gene TRBJ1-2; D unresolved. Looked up from germline, CDR1 is SGHNT and CDR2 is YYREEE (reference sequence). Trimming pared 0 bases from V and 8 bases from J, leaving 11 bases between. The CDR3 totals 13 residues. The CDR3, as DNA: TGTGCCAGCAGCTTGGGTCAGTACCGAGGCTACACCTTC. Encoded protein: CASSLGQYRGYTF.

V usage is TRBV6-5 and J usage is TRBJ2-1, with 11 bases fitting TRBD2. This CDR3 contains 15 residues. V dropped 2 bases and J dropped 10; count of bases not matched to a gene: 7. The germline V gene encodes CDR1 MNHEY and CDR2 SVGAGI. The CDR3 reads CASSYDLAGGREQFF. In nucleotides, the CDR3 is TGTGCCAGCAGTTACGATCTAGCGGGAGGCAGGGAGCAGTTCTTC.

The gene calls are TRBV14 and TRBJ2-5; D unclear. The CDR3 extends over 15 amino acids. V dropped 1 base and J dropped 3 bases, with 12 bases sitting between them. Germline V CDR1 and CDR2: SGHDN, FVKESK. Here the CDR3 reads CASSQVPSAEETQYF. CDR3 coding DNA: TGTGCCAGCAGCCAAGTACCGTCGGCGGAAGAGACCCAGTACTTC.

The CDR3, as DNA: TGTGCCTGGAGTGTTATGGGAGCTTTTGGCGAGCAGTACTTC. This gives the protein CAWSVMGAFGEQYF. V is TRBV30 and J is TRBJ2-7; a possible D gene is TRBD2 (5 bases). The germline V gene has CDR1 GTSNPN and CDR2 SVGIG (reference sequence). The ends were cut back, 0 bases at V and 6 bases at J, with 15 bases in the middle. CDR3 size: 14 residues.

The chain combines TRBV28 with TRBJ2-3; weak D call: TRBD1 (5 bases). This CDR3 spans 12 amino acids. In germline, CDR1 is MDHEN, CDR2 SYDVKM. Trimming shortened V by 4 bases and J by 4 bases, and 6 bases separated the two germline ends. The DNA of the CDR3 is TGTGCCAGCAGTTCAGGGCCAGATACGCAGTATTTT. As protein: CASSSGPDTQYF.

The chain couples TRBV28 to TRBJ1-1; D may be TRBD1 (5 bases). CDR3 length: 14 residues. Trimming took off 6 bases at V and 3 bases at J, with 14 bases between the two ends. Germline values: CDR1 MDHEN, CDR2 SYDVKM. In DNA, the CDR3 is TGTGCCAGCAGCCCAGGGAAGAAGCACACTGAAGCTTTCTTT. Its protein product is CASSPGKKHTEAFF.

This chain uses TRBV30 with TRBJ1-2; TRBD1 matches 7 bases. V dropped 2 bases and J dropped 2; count of bases not matched to a gene: 2. The CDR3 consists of 13 residues. CDR1 is GTSNPN and CDR2 is SVGIG in the germline V gene (reference sequence). The CDR3 DNA reads as TGTGCCTGGAGTCAGGGACAGAACTATGGCTACACCTTC. Its protein is CAWSQGQNYGYTF.

The chain employs TRBV11-2 and TRBJ2-2; no definite D call. CDR1 is SGHAT, CDR2 FQNNGV, per germline. V lost 1 base to trimming and J lost 7 bases, with 10 bases between them. The CDR3 consists of 14 residues. The DNA of the CDR3 is TGTGCCAGCAGCTTAGGAGGTCACTTCGGGGAGCTGTTTTTT. Protein sequence: CASSLGGHFGELFF.

This CDR3 is CAWSPLGPHEQFF. CDR3 DNA: TGTGCCTGGAGTCCCCTAGGCCCTCATGAGCAGTTCTTC. The V gene is TRBV30, the J gene TRBJ2-1; no clear D gene. V lost 2 bases and J 8 bases, leaving 13 bases between the germline ends. This CDR3 has 13 residues. CDR1 is GTSNPN and CDR2 is SVGIG in the germline V gene (reference sequence).

The V call is TRBV24-1, the J call TRBJ2-3, with D possibly being TRBD2 (5 bases). Trimming pared 3 bases from V and 7 bases from J, leaving 13 bases between. The CDR3 is 14 amino acids. CDR1 KGHDR and CDR2 SFDVKD come from the germline V gene. The CDR3 bases are TGTGCCACCAGTGATAAAGCGGAAAGTAATACGCAGTATTTT. Translating it yields CATSDKAESNTQYF.

The rearrangement joins TRBV28 to TRBJ2-5, with 7 bases aligning to TRBD2. The CDR3 covers 13 residues. Germline CDR1 is MDHEN and CDR2 is SYDVKM. Losses at the gene ends were 6 bases for V and 5 bases for J; bases not matched to a gene: 6. In DNA form, the CDR3 reads TGTGCCAGCAGCCTGACTAGCTGGGAGACCCAGTACTTC. Amino acid sequence: CASSLTSWETQYF.

The chain combines TRBV5-6 with TRBJ1-3; tentative D call: TRBD1 (5 bases). The CDR3 has 16 amino acids. CDR1 is SGHDT, CDR2 YYEEEE, per germline. Trimming left V 4 bases short and J 2 bases short, with 16 bases between. The chain's CDR3 is CASSVGVTEPGNTIYF. CDR3 coding DNA: TGTGCCAGCAGCGTGGGAGTGACAGAACCTGGAAACACCATATATTTT. Full variable domain (missing parts from reference TRBV5-6 and TRBJ1-3): DAGVTQSPTHLIKTRGQQVTLRCSPKSGHDTVSWYQQALGQGPQFIFQYYEEEERQRGNFPDRFSGHQFPNYSSELNVNALLLGDSALYLCASSVGVTEPGNTIYFGEGSWLTVV.

This clone was seen only once. The chain joins TRBV27 to TRBJ2-7; no clear D gene. The CDR3 loop spans 13 amino acids. CDR1 and CDR2 (germline): MNHEY, SMNVEV (reference sequence). The V and J ends lost 2 bases and 0 bases respectively, with 5 bases between them. The CDR3 nucleotides read TGTGCCAGCAGTTTAAGCGCCTCCTACGAGCAGTACTTC. Its protein product is CASSLSASYEQYF.

The chain couples TRBV7-9 to TRBJ2-1; the match to TRBD2 covers 13 bases. V lost 5 bases and J lost 8; bases outside the gene matches: 6. This CDR3 contains 15 residues. Germline CDR1 SEHNR, CDR2 FQNEAQ (reference sequence). The CDR3 here is CASSPGTSGKYEQFF. The CDR3 nucleotides read TGTGCCAGCAGCCCGGGGACTAGCGGGAAATATGAGCAGTTCTTC.

The V call is TRBV7-3, the J call TRBJ2-1; TRBD2 aligns across 10 bases. The germline CDR1 and CDR2 sequences are SGHTA and FQGTGA. The CDR3 totals 16 residues. The V segment lost 0 bases and the J segment 4 bases; nucleotides outside the gene matches: 3. DNA for the CDR3: TGTGCCAGCAGCTTAACCGGGACTAGCGCGTACAATGAGCAGTTCTTC. It codes for CASSLTGTSAYNEQFF. The whole variable domain, remainder taken from reference TRBV7-3 and TRBJ2-1, is GAGVSQTPSNKVTEKGKYVELRCDPISGHTALYWYRQSLGQGPEFLIYFQGTGAADDSGLPNDRFFAVRPEGSVSTLKIQRTERGDSAVYLCASSLTGTSAYNEQFFGPGTRLTVL.

This sequence joins TRBV30 and TRBJ2-2; D not certain. The germline V gene has CDR1 GTSNPN and CDR2 SVGIG (reference sequence). CDR3 length equals 13 residues. With 0 bases removed from V and 3 bases from J, the gap between germline ends came to 5 bases. The CDR3 protein is CAWSVLDTGELFF. The CDR3 DNA reads as TGTGCCTGGAGTGTACTTGACACCGGGGAGCTGTTTTTT.

The chain has TRBV2 and TRBJ1-5; TRBD1 is a possible D gene (5 bases). V was shortened by 9 bases and J by 6 bases, with 15 bases between the two germline ends. The CDR3 sequence is 13 residues long. Germline V lookup: CDR1 SNHLY, CDR2 FYNNEI. In nucleotides, the CDR3 is TGTGCCAGGGGTCTTGGGGGGAGTCAGCCCCAGCATTTT. This encodes CARGLGGSQPQHF.

The V and J genes are TRBV5-1 and TRBJ2-1, with 8 bases aligning to TRBD2. The junction had 13 bases not matched to a gene; V was cut back by 1 base and J by 4 bases. The CDR3 length is 18 residues. Germline CDR1 and CDR2: SGHRS and YFSETQ. CDR3 region: CASSLSPKAGDRYNEQFF. The CDR3 nucleotides read TGCGCCAGCAGCTTGAGTCCGAAAGCGGGAGACCGTTACAATGAGCAGTTCTTC.

The chain employs TRBV6-5 and TRBJ2-7; no reliable D call. Between the trimmed V and J ends, which lost 0 bases and 3 bases, there was a span of 12 bases. CDR3 length equals 15 residues. From germline, CDR1 is MNHEY and CDR2 SVGAGI. In DNA form, the CDR3 reads TGTGCCAGCAGTTACTCCCCCCGGAGCCTCTACGAGCAGTACTTC. Protein: CASSYSPRSLYEQYF.

This clone was seen a handful of times. V and J are TRBV5-5 and TRBJ2-7, with D unresolved. CDR3 length: 13 residues. The germline V gene has CDR1 SGHKS and CDR2 YYEKEE (reference sequence). Trimming shortened V by 7 bases and J by 4 bases, and 15 bases separated the two germline ends. The CDR3 spells CASAIEADYEQYF. The CDR3 DNA is TGTGCCAGCGCGATTGAGGCGGATTACGAGCAGTACTTC. The full variable domain, in which reference TRBV5-5 and TRBJ2-7 provide the parts outside the CDR3, is DAGVTQSPTHLIKTRGQQVTLRCSPISGHKSVSWYQQVLGQGPQFIFQYYEKEERGRGNFPDRFSARQFPNYSSELNVNALLLGDSALYLCASAIEADYEQYFGPGTRLTVT.

This clone was found a few times. This chain links TRBV7-9 with TRBJ2-1; D ambiguous. Trimming removed 2 bases from V and 6 bases from J, with 5 bases in between. Looked up from germline, CDR1 is SEHNR and CDR2 is FQNEAQ (reference sequence). The CDR3 runs 12 residues. CDR3 DNA sequence: TGTGCCAGCAGCTTATATCCCAATGAGCAGTTCTTC. It is translated as CASSLYPNEQFF.

The rearrangement links TRBV3-1 (or the pseudogene TRBV3-2) to TRBJ2-5; D is possibly TRBD2 (6 bases). Trimming cost V 4 bases and J 5 bases, with 14 bases left between them. The germline CDR1 and CDR2 sequences are LGHDT and YNNKEL (reference sequence). The CDR3 is made up of 14 amino acids. The DNA for the CDR3 is TGTGCCAGCAGCCCGAGACTAGGCGCGGAGACCCAGTACTTC. Protein sequence: CASSPRLGAETQYF.